This T cell receptor beta chain comes out of a study of shared clonotypes between healthy human individuals. Whole-study context: Each donor contributed plates that comprised three CD4 naive, three CD4 memory, two CD8 naive and one CD8 memory. Study-wide points: All-four-donor shared clonotypes had higher generation probabilities than non-shared clonotypes did.

CDR3 length: 15 amino acids. CDR1 is MDHEN and CDR2 is SYDVKM in the germline V gene. The V and J ends lost 0 bases and 4 bases respectively, with 12 bases between them. Deep-level running was used for the assay. The assay was immunoSEQ multiplex PCR, and TCRdb's table has in-frame clones only and misses some. Here the sample spans about 1.4 million clones, more than 95% being singletons. This clone was picked up one time. Its specificity is unknown. The material sequenced was naive CD4+ T cells sorted from blood. Subset: CD45RA+ positively selected. This TCR was recovered from a man under 40 in good health. V and J are TRBV28 and TRBJ1-2; D perhaps matches TRBD1 (5 bases). In DNA, the CDR3 is TGTGCCAGCAGTTTATGGGCGGGGGAAGGCTATGGCTACACCTTC. It specifies CASSLWAGEGYGYTF.